The following is a TCR beta chain sequence with its context. No cognate antigen has been identified for it. It has no much larger one-base neighbor in the sample; base qualities were not kept. TCRbeta CDR3 regions were amplified from genomic DNA by means of the immunoSEQ Assay, a bias-controlled multiplex PCR. From the authors' description of their analysis: The number of nucleated cells in each sample was estimated by amplification of reference gene primers within the assay. Sequence reads were collapsed and filtered to measure the absolute abundance of every unique TCRbeta CDR3 rearrangement. Productive Simpson clonality was computed per sample as the square root of Simpson's diversity index over productive rearrangements. This immuneACCESS table, as held by TCRdb, lists in-frame sequences with V and J called but not all clones. Of the missing ones, under half trace to an unresolved V gene in checked studies; the others have no known cause. V and J calls and clone size come straight from that table; D and trimming were deduced from the DNA. This sample lists roughly 260,000 clones; about 90% were detected once. The biggest ten clones account for roughly 3.9% of the sample.

These data are taken from a study of blood T cell repertoires in COVID-19 (dated by TCRdb to 2019 to 2021). With regard to the full study: Samples from collaborators originated in the United States, Italy and Spain and spanned both the acute and convalescent phases of COVID-19. The material from the prospective study consisted of cDNA or gDNA derived from T cells, B-cell-depleted T cells, or PBMCs. Subjects who had been exposed to COVID-19, were actively infected with it, or had recovered from it provided the deeply sampled blood TCRbeta repertoires that made up the dataset. The repertoires were released in a freely available public database meant as a resource for research on the immune response to SARS-CoV-2. Samples came from the ongoing ImmuneRACE study (first 160 participants) plus 1,254 subjects from 6 global collaborators. The sample metadata nearly always contained a de-identified subject ID, COVID-19 status, age in years and sex. Where available, HLA class I and class II types were taken from metadata supplied by the sample provider and were not determined by assay-based typing.

Collaborating institutions collected whole blood in K2EDTA tubes following their own protocols. Collaborator samples were shipped for TCRbeta analysis as frozen whole blood, isolated PBMCs, or DNA extracted from either sample type. Summary of the overall study and its limitations: Clinical and demographic metadata were provided uncurated, with the amount varying by source and participant.

This clonotype was sampled from a woman between 40 and 55 years old with acute or convalescent COVID-19. Sequenced input: peripheral blood.

The CDR3 region reads CASSGRQKRSYNEQFF. The DNA sequence follows: TGTGCCAGCAGTGGCCGACAGAAACGCTCCTACAATGAGCAGTTCTTC. The receptor chain draws on TRBV6-4 and TRBJ2-1; perhaps TRBD1 is the D gene, with 5 bases matching. Taken from the germline V gene, the CDR1 and CDR2 loops are MRHNA and SNTAGT. The CDR3 sequence holds 16 residues, the cysteine and phenylalanine included. The read is trimmed to its CDR3 DNA, 48 bases read in frame from base 1. V was cut back by 4 bases and J by 0 bases, leaving a gap of 13 bases between them.